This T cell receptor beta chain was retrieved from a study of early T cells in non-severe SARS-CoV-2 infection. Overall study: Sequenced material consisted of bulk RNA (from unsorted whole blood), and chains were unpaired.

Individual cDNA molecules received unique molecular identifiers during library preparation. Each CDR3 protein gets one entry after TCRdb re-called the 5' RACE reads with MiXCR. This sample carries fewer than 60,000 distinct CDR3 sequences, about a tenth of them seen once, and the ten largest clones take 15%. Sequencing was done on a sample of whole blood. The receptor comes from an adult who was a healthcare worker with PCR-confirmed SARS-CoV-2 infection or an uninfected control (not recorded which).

DNA for the CDR3: TGTGCCAGCAGTTCCCCTTCTAGCGGCAAGGGCCGAGAGCAGTTCTTC. It codes for CASSSPSSGKGREQFF. V usage is TRBV28 and J usage is TRBJ2-1; the match to TRBD2 covers 7 bases. Germline assignment: CDR1 MDHEN and CDR2 SYDVKM. CDR3 length: 16 amino acids. Unmatched junction bases numbered 16, after V lost 4 bases and J lost 10 bases.